The present TCR beta chain was sequenced within a study of T cells after yellow fever vaccination. For the study at large: Libraries from low-cell-number fractions were prepared with the SMART-Seq v4 Ultra Low Input RNA kit. Study-wide points: At less than 97% for CD4 and 70% to 90% for CD8, most primary-vaccination clones showed up again after the booster.

The germline V gene has CDR1 SGHTA and CDR2 FQGNSA. This CDR3 has 14 residues. V lost 5 bases and J 5 bases, leaving 15 bases between the germline ends. A universal primer site and UMIs were added as TCR cDNA was made by 5'RACE template switching. Each CDR3 protein gets one entry after TCRdb re-called the 5' RACE reads with MiXCR. The sample lists hundreds of thousands of distinct CDR3 sequences, over 9% occurring once. Note on this clonotype: Its antigen is unidentified.

The chain couples TRBV7-2 to TRBJ2-5; maybe TRBD2 (5 bases). The TCR originated in a man aged 25 to 40 who received the YFV17D yellow fever vaccine. The material sequenced was PBMCs, taken on the day of the yellow fever booster vaccination. In DNA form, the CDR3 reads TGTGCCAGCAGCCTAACAAGGCCGGGGGAGACCCAGTACTTC. It codes for CASSLTRPGETQYF.